The present T cell receptor beta chain was sequenced within a study of T cells in Graves' hyperthyroidism and ophthalmopathy (dated by TCRdb to between 2018 and 2021). Regarding the research as a whole: Peripheral blood was collected at initial diagnosis, before any treatment. Thyroid tissue and blood T-cell repertoires from about six Graves' hyperthyroidism patients were also compared in the study. The roughly 94 discovery patients were randomly divided into training and test sets at a 7:3 ratio. Following sampling, methimazole starting at 30 mg daily was given to hyperthyroidism patients, and high-dose intravenous methylprednisolone was given to ophthalmopathy patients. The paper describes TCR Vbeta CDR3 sequencing of 120 to 150 peripheral blood samples, made up of about 41 ophthalmopathy patients, some 76 hyperthyroidism patients and approximately 17 progressor patients. An independent validation cohort of around 19 hyperthyroidism patients and about 16 patients who later progressed to ophthalmopathy tested prospective prediction of ophthalmopathy. TCR V-J signatures able to tell the groups apart were searched for in a discovery cohort of 90 to 100 patients, of whom 40 to 45 had Graves' ophthalmopathy and about 55 had stable Graves' hyperthyroidism. What the research found in general, with its limitations: A model built on a 13 V-J signature distinguished ophthalmopathy from stable hyperthyroidism, reaching around 87% sensitivity and about 81% specificity in cross-validation and 80%/75% in testing. In validation, the model predicted progression to ophthalmopathy a median of roughly six months before onset, with around 70% sensitivity and roughly 77% specificity. Most expanded thyroid clonotypes (frequency above 0.001) were also detected in blood, a finding suggesting that blood repertoires may reflect thyroid immune responses. No statistical method was used to fix the sample size in advance, and group allocation was not hidden from the investigators.

The TCR beta CDR3 regions were amplified from RNA transcripts. The TCR CDR3 was subjected to a first round of RT-PCR using the HTBI primer set and the Qiagen OneStep RT-PCR kit. Libraries were constructed in a second round of multiplex PCR, after which size selection and purification were carried out. Paired-end sequencing of the libraries was performed with 100 bp reads on an Illumina HiSeq2000. As for the authors' bioinformatics: SOAPnuke was used to process the raw data, with reads discarded if the reads contained adapters or uncalled bases, had a mean Phred below 15, or lacked an exact constant-primer or identifier match. High-quality paired reads were merged using COPE v1.2.5, and each unique nucleotide sequence was defined as a clonotype. MiTCR v1.1 was used to align clonotypes to the IMGT TRBV, TRBD and TRBJ reference segments. The analysis included only V-J combinations with a frequency above 0.0001, which together covered approximately 99% of the repertoires. A TCS score was defined as the ratio of F50 (clonal expansion) to E x V (chaos), with BLOSUM62-based TCRdist applied between CDR3 peptides within each V-J. Welch's t-statistics and random forest reduced just over 500 V-J features to roughly 13, which were used in a naive Bayes classifier (R e1071). TCRdb reworked the public reads: Q25 trimming with fastp, MiXCR clone assembly, productive beta chains retained. A single entry per CDR3 protein holds the most common genes and DNA from its merged rows. The V and J calls shown here were made by TCRdb, not taken from the authors' results. The sample table lists approximately 370,000 distinct CDR3 sequences, about 18% of them with a count of one. Approximately 30% of the sample is in the top ten clones.

This clonotype was counted at least ten times. Its antigen specificity is not known. Qualities for individual bases were not recorded, and no much larger clone is one base off. The CDR3 spans 12 residues, from the cysteine through the phenylalanine. The CDR3 DNA has 36 bases and is translated from base 1. The junction shows trimming of 4 bases on V and 7 bases on J, plus 11 bases between the germline ends. From the germline V gene (reference sequence), CDR1 is SEHNR and CDR2 is FQNEAQ. The hyperthyroidism patients were between 18 and 65 years old and newly diagnosed, with a disease duration of less than 2 months. The study excluded patients with uncontrolled infections, other autoimmune diseases, pregnancy or lactation. Diagnoses were established on the basis of clinical symptoms, serum thyroxine and TRAb, thyroid ultrasound, and orbital computed tomography. Blood from progressor patients was collected at the time of first diagnosis with hyperthyroidism, before any ophthalmopathy symptoms had appeared. Ficoll-Paque density gradient centrifugation was used to isolate PBMCs from 10 ml of fresh peripheral blood. Patients classed as progressors first received a Graves' hyperthyroidism diagnosis and then went on to develop ophthalmopathy during follow-up. Total RNA was extracted using Trizol reagent, and RNA quality was assessed on an Agilent 2100 Bioanalyzer.

The sequenced material came from blood. This TCR derives from a woman aged 25 to 39 with Graves' hyperthyroidism that later progressed to Graves' ophthalmopathy. The rearrangement combines TRBV7-9 with TRBJ2-7; too little of a D gene remains to name it. The CDR3 protein sequence reads: CASSYHPQEQYF. The DNA sequence is as follows: TGTGCCAGCAGCTACCACCCCCAGGAGCAGTACTTC.